The 22 T cell receptor beta chains below come from one sample, sequenced in a study of immune characterization of retroperitoneal liposarcoma. TCRdb fed the PCR reads into MiXCR, producing one record per CDR3 protein. The sample shows about 10,000 distinct CDR3 sequences, roughly 26% of them seen only once. Sequenced sample: blood. The receptor set was obtained from a male donor with retroperitoneal liposarcoma.

A few counts support this clonotype. The chain couples TRBV10-1 to TRBJ2-1; the D gene is possibly TRBD1 (6 bases). Germline V lookup: CDR1 WNHNN, CDR2 SYGVQD (reference sequence). Trimming stripped 4 bases from V and 7 bases from J, with 14 bases between. This CDR3 contains 14 residues. In DNA form, the CDR3 reads TGCGCCAGCAGTGGAAAACAGGGCTTGAATGAGCAGTTCTTC. Translation: CASSGKQGLNEQFF.

This clonotype was seen repeatedly, ten times or more. The chain is built from TRBV3-1 and TRBJ2-1; D unclear. The J call may be mistaken, given a closer DNA end match to TRBJ2-7. There are 12 residues in the CDR3. Per the germline V gene, CDR1 is LGHDT and CDR2 is YNNKEL (reference sequence). The CDR3 DNA follows: TGTGCCAGCAGCCACCTGGGCGGCGAGCAGTACTTC. Its protein is CASSHLGGEQYF.

This clonotype was recorded many times. The chain carries TRBV6-6 and TRBJ2-1, with TRBD1 matching 9 bases. With V trimmed by 0 bases and J by 13 bases, 10 bases remained unmatched. CDR1 and CDR2 from the germline V gene are MNHNY and SVGAGI (reference sequence). CDR3 length: 15 amino acids. CDR3 loop: CASSYSTGGRETQFF. CDR3 coding DNA: TGTGCCAGCAGTTACTCGACAGGGGGTAGGGAGACCCAGTTCTTC.

As regards this clonotype: Possible read error: a much larger clone is one base away. The V call is TRBV5-5, the J call TRBJ2-1; TRBD2 aligns across 10 bases. Trimming cost V 0 bases and J 13 bases; bases outside gene matches: 10. CDR1 SGHKS and CDR2 YYEKEE come from the germline V gene (reference sequence). CDR3 length: 15 amino acids. The CDR3 nucleotides are TGTGCCAGCAGCTTGGTAGCGGGGGGTGAGGAGACCCAGTTCTTC. Protein sequence: CASSLVAGGEETQFF.

A few counts support this clonotype. This CDR3 reads CASSYRQGGTGELFF. The CDR3 DNA reads TGTGCCAGCAGTTACCGGCAGGGGGGCACCGGGGAGCTGTTTTTT. The chain links TRBV6-5 to TRBJ2-2; D might be TRBD1 (7 bases). V was shortened by 2 bases and J by 4 bases, with 11 bases between the two germline ends. CDR1 is MNHEY, CDR2 SVGAGI, per germline. This CDR3 is built from 15 residues.

This chain uses TRBV12-3 or TRBV12-4 with TRBJ2-2; D is possibly TRBD2 (5 bases). The V and J ends lost 6 bases and 7 bases respectively, with 15 bases between them. CDR3 length: 14 residues. The CDR3 loop is CASRREIGVGELFF. As DNA, the CDR3 is TGTGCCAGCAGGAGGGAGATCGGGGTCGGGGAGCTGTTTTTT.

The table lists this clonotype with many counts. The genes are TRBV6-1 and TRBJ2-2; D might be TRBD1 or TRBD2, each matching 6 bases. CDR3 length: 13 amino acids. The germline gives CDR1 MNHNS, CDR2 SASEGT. V lost 5 bases and J 6 bases, leaving 10 bases between the germline ends. CDR3: CASSLGGSGELFF. As DNA, the CDR3 is TGTGCCAGCAGTTTAGGGGGGTCCGGGGAGCTGTTTTTT.

This clonotype was counted at least ten times. The CDR3 bases are TGCGCCAGCAGCCAAGAAGCGGGGGGGTACAATGAGCAGTTCTTC. Its protein product is CASSQEAGGYNEQFF. The V and J genes are TRBV4-1 and TRBJ2-1; 10 bases match TRBD2. Trimming removed 0 bases from V and 4 bases from J; junction bases left unmatched: 0. CDR3 length equals 15 residues. Germline loops: CDR1 MGHRA, CDR2 YSYEKL.

This clonotype was counted at least ten times. The CDR3 region has the DNA TGTGCCAGCAGGAGCCGGGACAGGGCGACAGATACGCAGTATTTT. Its translation is CASRSRDRATDTQYF. V gene TRBV12-3 or TRBV12-4 combines with J gene TRBJ2-3; the match to TRBD1 covers 9 bases. V lost 6 bases, J lost 3 bases, and 7 bases stayed unmatched. This CDR3 has 15 residues.

This clonotype was seen at least ten times. The chain recombines TRBV6-1 with TRBJ1-1, with D unclear. The germline V gene has CDR1 MNHNS and CDR2 SASEGT. This CDR3 region has 15 residues. V lost 4 bases, J lost 2 bases, and 14 bases lay in between. CDR3 region: CASSVERTGNTEAFF. The CDR3 DNA follows: TGTGCCAGCAGTGTAGAACGGACGGGAAACACTGAAGCTTTCTTT.

The chain links TRBV11-2 to TRBJ2-3; 9 nucleotides match TRBD1. The CDR3 runs 17 residues. CDR1 SGHAT and CDR2 FQNNGV come from the germline V gene. J was trimmed by 1 base and V by 11 bases; bases with no gene match: 16. In nucleotides, the CDR3 is TGTGCCGCAGTACTTCCGGGGACAGGGTCCCGCACAGATACGCAGTATTTT. It encodes CAAVLPGTGSRTDTQYF.

V is TRBV12-3 or TRBV12-4 and J is TRBJ1-2; D is ambiguous. Between the trimmed V and J ends, which lost 4 bases and 3 bases, there was a span of 12 bases. There are 14 residues in the CDR3. CDR3 in amino acids: CASSSALRDYGYTF. The CDR3 DNA is TGTGCCAGCAGTTCCGCCCTAAGGGACTATGGCTACACCTTC.

The chain has TRBV6-6 and TRBJ2-1, with 9 bases aligning to TRBD2. CDR3 size: 16 residues. J was trimmed by 2 bases and V by 0 bases; bases with no gene match: 2. Germline V lookup: CDR1 MNHNY, CDR2 SVGAGI (reference sequence). As DNA, the CDR3 is TGTGCCAGCAGTTACTCGGCTAGCGGGACCTACAATGAGCAGTTCTTC. Its translation is CASSYSASGTYNEQFF.

This clonotype is categorized as medium-sized. The chain links TRBV12-5 to TRBJ2-2, with TRBD1 as a possible D gene (6 bases). Trimming took 5 bases from V and 4 from J, leaving 14 bases between them. The CDR3 is 15 amino acids. Germline CDR1 and CDR2: LGHNT and FRNRAP. DNA of the CDR3: TGTGCTAGTGGTGAAGGGGGAAGTAGCACCGGGGAGCTGTTTTTT. Protein: CASGEGGSSTGELFF.

This clonotype was seen a handful of times. Germline is not matched at one junction end, which may reflect a read error. The V and J genes are TRBV7-7 and TRBJ1-2; 12 bases align to TRBD1. The CDR3 has 17 amino acids. CDR1 and CDR2 from the germline V gene are SSHAT and FNYEAQ (reference sequence). The CDR3 reads CASSLVRDRGLGYGYTF. The CDR3 nucleotides are TGTGCTAGCAGCTTAGTACGGGACAGGGGGCTGGGATATGGCTACACCTTC.

This clonotype was observed a handful of times. V is TRBV12-3 or TRBV12-4 and J is TRBJ2-3; TRBD1 matches 7 bases. The V gene end was trimmed by 5 bases and the J gene end by 11 bases; junction bases not matched to a gene: 10. The CDR3 spans 13 residues. CDR3 sequence: CASSLDAGTEQYF. DNA for the CDR3: TGTGCCAGCAGTCTTGACGCCGGGACAGAGCAGTATTTT.

This clonotype was recorded many times. The chain links TRBV6-1 to TRBJ1-1; TRBD1 agrees at 7 bases. The CDR3 totals 13 residues. Germline V gene sequence: CDR1 MNHNS, CDR2 SASEGT. With 6 bases clipped from V and 4 bases from J, the junction kept 5 bases outside the gene matches. The CDR3 reads CASSYRGSTEAFF. CDR3 nucleotide sequence: TGTGCCAGCAGCTACAGGGGTAGCACTGAAGCTTTCTTT.

The chain has TRBV7-3 and TRBJ2-3; D is ambiguous. Germline V CDR1 and CDR2: SGHTA, FQGTGA. The CDR3 contains 15 residues. V lost 1 base and J lost 2, with 10 bases in between. CDR3 coding DNA: TGTGCCAGCAGCTTAATGTCAACCACCACAGATACGCAGTATTTT. As protein: CASSLMSTTTDTQYF.

This clonotype turned up a few times. The J gene is TRBJ1-4, the V gene TRBV6-4; no firm D call. The V and J ends lost 5 bases and 5 bases respectively, with 12 bases between them. This CDR3 spans 14 amino acids. Germline CDR1 and CDR2: MRHNA and SNTAGT. The CDR3 loop is CASSRSGINEKLFF. CDR3 sequence (DNA): TGTGCCAGCAGTAGGTCGGGAATCAATGAAAAACTGTTTTTT.

The table lists this clonotype with a few counts. This chain's CDR3 is CASSRGTSGKSPNEQYF. The CDR3 DNA sequence: TGTGCCAGCAGTAGGGGGACTAGCGGGAAAAGCCCCAATGAGCAGTACTTC. The chain employs TRBV6-1 and TRBJ2-5, with 13 bases lining up with TRBD2. The length of the CDR3 is 17 residues. Per the germline V gene, CDR1 is MNHNS and CDR2 is SASEGT. V gave up 5 bases and J gave up 11 bases; unmatched junction bases: 17.

The gene calls are TRBV4-1 and TRBJ2-1; D gene unclear. Germline CDR1 MGHRA, CDR2 YSYEKL. This CDR3 contains 13 residues. Trimming removed 0 bases at V and 6 bases at J, with 6 bases between. CDR3 nucleotide sequence: TGCGCCAGCAGCCAAGATTCGAGCAATGAGCAGTTCTTC. It codes for CASSQDSSNEQFF.

The rearrangement uses TRBV12-3 or TRBV12-4 and TRBJ2-6; D remains ambiguous. Trimming stripped 3 bases from V and 0 bases from J, with 6 bases between. The CDR3 has 15 residues. CDR3 bases: TGTGCCAGCAGTTTTGTTTCCTCTGGGGCCAACGTCCTGACTTTC. Protein product: CASSFVSSGANVLTF.